Here is one T cell receptor beta chain with its context. Its antigen is unknown. Base qualities were left out, and no much larger clone turns up one base away. Taken from cysteine to phenylalanine, the CDR3 has 15 residues. CDR3 DNA only is kept here, 45 bases in frame from base 1. V is cut back by 6 bases and J by 2 bases, with 8 bases in the junction unmatched. The CDR1 and CDR2 encoded by the germline V gene are KGHSH and LQKENI. The sample comes from a study of blood T cell repertoires in COVID-19 (dated by TCRdb to 2020 to 2021). Context from the whole study: The collaborator samples originated in the United States, Italy and Spain and spanned the acute and convalescent phases of COVID-19. The repertoires were released in a freely available public database meant as a resource for research on the immune response to SARS-CoV-2. The samples were drawn from two sources: the first 160 participants of the ongoing ImmuneRACE study, and 1,000 to 1,500 subjects contributed by 6 global collaborators. Where HLA class I and class II types were available, the types were taken from metadata supplied by the sample provider, not from assay-based typing. The sample metadata nearly always contained a de-identified subject ID, COVID-19 status, age in years and sex. Subjects who had been exposed to COVID-19, were actively infected with it, or had recovered from it provided the deeply sampled blood TCRbeta repertoires that made up the dataset. The material from the prospective study consisted of cDNA or gDNA derived from T cells, B-cell-depleted T cells, or PBMCs. The full study reports these points: Clinical and demographic metadata were provided uncurated, with the amount varying by source and participant.

TCRbeta CDR3 regions were amplified from genomic DNA using the immunoSEQ Assay, a bias-controlled multiplex PCR. The source study handled its data this way. The number of nucleated cells in each sample was estimated by amplification of reference gene primers within the assay. To quantify the absolute abundance of each unique TCRbeta CDR3 rearrangement, sequence reads were collapsed and filtered. For each sample, productive Simpson clonality was calculated as the square root of Simpson's diversity index over productive rearrangements. The source is immuneACCESS, and TCRdb retained only in-frame sequences with V and J called. Part of the clones is not carried over; for the studies checked, unresolved V genes explain less than half of this, and the remainder is unexplained. That table gives V, J and clone size, and the DNA gave D and trimming. The sample table lists a few hundred thousand clones, 70% to 90% of them with a count of one. 1.9% of the sample goes to the ten largest clones.

Enrolling through a virtual design, the prospective study's participants ranged in age from roughly 18 to 89 years and lived across roughly 24 United States geographic areas. Cohort assignment in the prospective study relied on participant-reported clinical history from a screening survey and a study questionnaire. ImmuneRACE Cohort 3 recovered participants were defined by two consecutive negative NP/OP PCR tests, healthcare professional clearance, or symptom resolution. Each participant in the prospective study had whole blood, serum and a nasopharyngeal or oropharyngeal swab collected by mobile phlebotomists. Participants in the prospective study had the option to provide additional blood draws and questionnaires over a 2-month period. Prospective study blood samples were shipped either frozen or at room temperature before DNA extraction.

The specimen sequenced was PBMCs or T cells enriched from blood (not recorded which). The TCR originated in a woman in her fifties or sixties who had recovered from COVID-19. The chain uses TRBV18 and TRBJ2-3, with 7 bases matching TRBD2. The CDR3 reads CASSPRGGNTDTQYF. The nucleotide sequence reads TGTGCCAGCTCCCCTAGGGGAGGGAACACAGATACGCAGTATTTT.